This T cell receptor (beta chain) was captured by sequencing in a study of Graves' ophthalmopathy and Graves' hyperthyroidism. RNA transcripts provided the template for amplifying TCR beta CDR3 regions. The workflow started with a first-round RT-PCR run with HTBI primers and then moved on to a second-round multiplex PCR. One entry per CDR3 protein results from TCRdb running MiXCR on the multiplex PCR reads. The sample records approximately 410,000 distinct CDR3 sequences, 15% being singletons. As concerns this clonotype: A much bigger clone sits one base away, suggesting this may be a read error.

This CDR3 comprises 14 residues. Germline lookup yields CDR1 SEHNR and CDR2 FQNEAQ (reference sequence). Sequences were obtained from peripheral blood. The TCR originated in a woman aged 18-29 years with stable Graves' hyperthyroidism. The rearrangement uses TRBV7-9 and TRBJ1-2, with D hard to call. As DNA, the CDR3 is TGTGCCAGCAGCTTAGCCGGTTCCCAGCTTGGCTTCACCTTC. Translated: CASSLAGSQLGFTF.